This TCR beta chain is from a study of cytomegalovirus exposure and HLA in healthy donors (dated by TCRdb to 2016 to 2017). Context from the whole study: The 670 or so repertoires of the first cohort and the 120 validation repertoires were produced on the same platform, according to a later analysis. The study aimed to test whether cataloging public T cell receptors could reveal signatures of past pathogen exposure. Besides the first cohort of under 700 subjects, a separate validation cohort made up of 120 different subjects was used. To predict cytomegalovirus infection status, the study combined high-throughput TCR immunosequencing, statistical association of individual TCRs with disease status, and machine learning.

Summary of the overall study and its limitations: Across donors, most TCR sequences were observed very rarely, whereas some public TCRs were present in many individuals. In vitro tests confirmed that a few of the cytomegalovirus-associated TCR beta chains recognize cytomegalovirus antigens. Of the cluster scores, approximately 95% were above 0 in a later analysis, which found that TCRs clustered in the first cohort also tended to co-occur in the 95 to 150 validation repertoires. A later analysis had no HLA typing for the validation cohort, so co-occurrence there was scored across all 120 or so repertoires. The study listed approximately 150 TCR beta chains as associated with cytomegalovirus. In both the original and validation cohorts, the classifier was reported to diagnose cytomegalovirus status with high specificity and sensitivity. It was suggested by the authors that the approach could potentially be generalized to other disease states and immunological phenotypes.

Separate from the roughly 700-subject first cohort, the validation cohort of roughly 110 subjects was the group to which the donors belonged. Library preparation used the immunoSEQ multiplex PCR assay. The study's processing was this. A statistical classification framework was built to diagnose cytomegalovirus status from the catalog of TCR beta chain sequences. In TCRdb, the immuneACCESS table is reduced to in-frame sequences with V and J assigned. These tables do not hold every clone; where another copy was compared, an unresolved V gene accounts for under half, and the others remain unexplained. That table supplies the V and J calls and clone size; D and trimming were determined from the DNA. The sample yields around 250,000 clones; roughly 89% were counted once. Less than 0.4% of the sample rests with the top ten. On this clone: Its antigen is unknown. No base qualities exist here, and no much larger clone lies one base off it.

This receptor was identified in a woman between 18 and 29 years old in good health and CMV-seronegative. Input material: PBMCs.

The nucleotide sequence reads TGTGCCAGCAGTGTTACGGAGGGAACTGAAGCTTTCTTT. Translated, this is CASSVTEGTEAFF. The rearrangement joined TRBV6-1 to TRBJ1-1; the D gene identity is not certain. The CDR3 has 13 amino acids, counting the end cysteine and phenylalanine. Left in the record is the CDR3 DNA by itself, 39 bases read in frame from the first base. V lost 4 bases and J lost 5 bases; the stretch between them is 11 bases long. The germline V gene gives CDR1 as MNHNS and CDR2 as SASEGT.